The 29 T cell receptor beta chains given below trace back to one sample, sequenced in a study of CD8 T cells in Susac syndrome. When the RNA was reverse transcribed, random hexamers were used with an input of roughly 0.5 to 1 ug. Using its own MiXCR run on the immunoSEQ multiplex PCR reads, TCRdb lists one record per CDR3 protein. Of roughly 76,000 distinct CDR3 sequences detected, approximately 93% appear once; the ten largest clones hold approximately 0.45%. Sequenced material: CD8+ T cells from PBMCs. The receptors shown here come from a human donor with Susac syndrome.

V gene TRBV10-2 combines with J gene TRBJ2-7, with D perhaps matching TRBD1 or TRBD2 (5 bases each). This CDR3 is built from 12 residues. Trimming stripped 6 bases from V and 0 bases from J, with 6 bases between. CDR1 and CDR2 (germline): WSHSY, SAAADI. The CDR3 protein is CASRGDSYEQYF. CDR3 sequence (DNA): TGCGCCAGCAGGGGGGACTCCTACGAGCAGTACTTC.

The chain employs TRBV28 and TRBJ2-3, with D perhaps TRBD1 (6 bases). The CDR3 totals 13 residues. Germline CDR1 reads MDHEN; CDR2 reads SYDVKM. V was cut by 6 bases and J by 2 bases, with 9 bases left in between. The CDR3 DNA sequence: TGTGCCAGCAGGGACAGCCTCACAGATACGCAGTATTTT. Protein sequence: CASRDSLTDTQYF.

The chain combines TRBV2 with TRBJ1-6; tentative D call: TRBD1 (6 bases). V was cut by 6 bases and J by 8 bases, with 17 bases left in between. Germline-derived CDR1 and CDR2 are SNHLY and FYNNEI. The CDR3 sequence is 15 residues long. Here the CDR3 DNA reads TGTGCCAGCAGGACAGGACTCGATTTGGATTCACCCCTCCACTTT. Translation: CASRTGLDLDSPLHF.

V gene TRBV6-1 combines with J gene TRBJ2-7, with TRBD2 matching over 12 bases. The CDR3 has 14 residues. Trimming took 8 bases from V and 2 from J; bases not matched to a gene: 4. Germline-derived CDR1 and CDR2 are MNHNS and SASEGT. CDR3: CASRLAGEPYEQYF. In DNA, the CDR3 is TGTGCCAGCCGACTAGCGGGAGAACCCTACGAGCAGTACTTC.

V usage is TRBV7-2 and J usage is TRBJ2-1, with a tentative D call TRBD2 (6 bases). Germline lookup yields CDR1 SGHTA and CDR2 FQGNSA. The CDR3 extends over 14 amino acids. The V gene lost 1 base and the J gene lost 5 bases, with 9 bases spanning the gap. DNA of the CDR3: TGTGCCAGCAGCTTAGAACTAGCTAACAATGAGCAGTTCTTC. It translates to CASSLELANNEQFF.

Here the CDR3 DNA reads TGCGCCAGCAGCTTGACCCGTGACCGCTACAATGAGCAGTTCTTC. The encoded protein is CASSLTRDRYNEQFF. The gene calls are TRBV5-1 and TRBJ2-1; D is ambiguous. This CDR3 comprises 15 residues. Between the trimmed V and J ends, which lost 1 base and 3 bases, there was a span of 11 bases. Germline CDR1 SGHRS, CDR2 YFSETQ.

The V gene is TRBV7-6, the J gene TRBJ2-1; possible D gene TRBD1, 6 bases. CDR1 is SGHVS, CDR2 FNYEAQ, per germline. V lost 0 bases, J lost 5 bases, and 11 bases lay in between. The CDR3 runs 15 residues. The CDR3 here is CASSLAPGQHNEQFF. The CDR3 DNA reads TGTGCCAGCAGCTTAGCGCCCGGACAGCACAATGAGCAGTTCTTC.

The sample holds one count of this clonotype. The chain has TRBV6-1 and TRBJ2-3; D unresolved. Trimming took off 5 bases at V and 4 bases at J, with 10 bases between the two ends. Per germline, CDR1 MNHNS and CDR2 SASEGT. CDR3 size: 13 residues. The CDR3 nucleotides are TGTGCCAGCAGTCCTAACTACGCAGATACGCAGTATTTT. Translated, it gives CASSPNYADTQYF.

The rearrangement uses TRBV7-8 and TRBJ1-5; TRBD1 is a possible D gene (5 bases). Germline V gives CDR1 SGHVS, CDR2 FQNEAQ. Trimming shortened V by 6 bases and J by 8 bases, and 23 bases separated the two germline ends. This CDR3 has 16 amino acids. CDR3 DNA sequence: TGTGCCAGCAGTTTGGCCGGGACGTTGACGGTTAAGCCCCAGCATTTT. It translates to CASSLAGTLTVKPQHF.

This clonotype was seen only once. V gene TRBV7-2 combines with J gene TRBJ1-6; TRBD1 matches 7 bases. In germline, CDR1 is SGHTA, CDR2 FQGNSA. The CDR3 covers 15 residues. V lost 5 bases and J lost 7; bases outside the gene matches: 8. The CDR3 nucleotides are TGTGCCAGCAGCCCGGGACAGATTGACAATTCACCCCTCCACTTT. Protein sequence: CASSPGQIDNSPLHF.

The gene calls are TRBV30 and TRBJ1-2, with 7 bases fitting TRBD1. Germline V gene sequence: CDR1 GTSNPN, CDR2 SVGIG (reference sequence). The CDR3 length is 13 residues. The V gene end was trimmed by 3 bases and the J gene end by 4 bases; junction bases not matched to a gene: 5. CDR3 bases: TGTGCCTGGAGACCCGGGACAGCCTATGGCTACACCTTC. Translation gives CAWRPGTAYGYTF.

The chain is built from TRBV11-2 and TRBJ2-1; 8 nucleotides agree with TRBD1. V lost 5 bases and J lost 7; bases outside the gene matches: 7. Germline CDR1 reads SGHAT; CDR2 reads FQNNGV. The CDR3 has 14 residues. The CDR3 is CASSTNRQGNEQFF. Here the CDR3 DNA reads TGTGCCAGCAGCACTAACAGACAGGGGAATGAGCAGTTCTTC.

In DNA form, the CDR3 reads TGCGCCAGCAGCCAAGACTCGGCAGCCTATGGCTACACCTTC. Residues: CASSQDSAAYGYTF. The chain combines TRBV4-3 with TRBJ1-2; D gene unclear. This CDR3 is built from 14 residues. Germline CDR1 LGHNA, CDR2 YSLEER. V lost 0 bases to trimming and J lost 4 bases, with 9 bases between them.

This sequence joins TRBV10-3 and TRBJ1-1; D is perhaps TRBD1 (6 bases). Germline V gives CDR1 ENHRY, CDR2 SYGVKD. The CDR3 totals 13 residues. V lost 3 bases and J lost 3, with 8 bases in between. CDR3 sequence reads: CAISEGGHTEAFF. In nucleotides, the CDR3 is TGTGCCATCAGTGAAGGGGGTCACACTGAAGCTTTCTTT.

The chain links TRBV3-1 to TRBJ1-5; D is unresolved. From germline, CDR1 is LGHDT and CDR2 YNNKEL (reference sequence). This CDR3 spans 13 amino acids. V dropped 1 base and J dropped 5 bases, with 6 bases sitting between them. Here the CDR3 reads CASSQGGYQPQHF. As DNA, the CDR3 is TGTGCCAGCAGCCAAGGGGGATATCAGCCCCAGCATTTT.

The chain links TRBV11-2 to TRBJ2-7, with a tentative D call TRBD1 (5 bases). Germline V gene lookup returns CDR1 SGHAT and CDR2 FQNNGV. V was trimmed by 1 base and J by 3 bases, leaving 10 bases between them. The CDR3 runs to 14 residues. CDR3 residues: CASSLGQNFYEQYF. CDR3 nucleotide sequence: TGTGCCAGCAGCTTAGGACAGAACTTCTACGAGCAGTACTTC.

The V gene is TRBV3-1, the J gene TRBJ1-6; D may be TRBD1 (6 bases). Trimming shortened V by 3 bases and J by 9 bases, and 9 bases separated the two germline ends. Germline assignment: CDR1 LGHDT and CDR2 YNNKEL (reference sequence). The CDR3 is 13 amino acids. The CDR3 nucleotides are TGTGCCAGCAGCCAGGGGGCAGGTTCACCCCTCCACTTT. Residues: CASSQGAGSPLHF.

As DNA, the CDR3 is TGTGCCAGCAGCGGGACAGAGAATAACTATGGCTACACCTTC. Translated: CASSGTENNYGYTF. This sequence joins TRBV7-6 and TRBJ1-2; 7 nucleotides align to TRBD1. The CDR3 covers 14 residues. Germline V gene lookup returns CDR1 SGHVS and CDR2 FNYEAQ. Losses at the gene ends were 5 bases for V and 1 base for J; bases not matched to a gene: 4.

This rearrangement joins TRBV20-1 to TRBJ2-1; D is possibly TRBD1 (6 bases). Deletions cut 1 base from V and 7 bases from J, with 17 bases between. The CDR3 is made up of 15 amino acids. CDR1 is DFQATT, CDR2 SNEGSKA, per germline (reference sequence). Here the CDR3 reads CSARVTGDLLNEQFF. The CDR3 DNA reads as TGCAGTGCTAGAGTGACAGGTGACCTTTTGAATGAGCAGTTCTTC.

The V gene is TRBV24-1, the J gene TRBJ2-5; D is perhaps TRBD2 (6 bases). The CDR3 loop spans 16 amino acids. The germline V gene encodes CDR1 KGHDR and CDR2 SFDVKD. Trimming removed 7 bases from V and 0 bases from J, with 17 bases in between. CDR3 amino acids: CATSDPTGADQETQYF. CDR3 DNA: TGTGCCACCAGCGATCCTACGGGAGCAGACCAAGAGACCCAGTACTTC.

V gene TRBV9 combines with J gene TRBJ2-7; 8 bases align to TRBD1. V lost 4 bases and J lost 2; bases outside the gene matches: 8. In germline, CDR1 is SGDLS, CDR2 YYNGEE. The CDR3 is 15 residues long. Here the CDR3 reads CASSPMGTGPYEQYF. CDR3 DNA: TGTGCCAGCAGCCCTATGGGGACAGGCCCCTACGAGCAGTACTTC.

This chain joins TRBV13 and TRBJ2-5; D unresolved. Trimming left V 5 bases short and J 4 bases short, with 14 bases between. There are 14 residues in the CDR3. Germline CDR1 reads PRHDT; CDR2 reads FYEKMQ (reference sequence). CDR3 coding DNA: TGTGCCAGCAGCCGCGGCGGAGCGAGAGAGACCCAGTACTTC. Translating gives CASSRGGARETQYF.

The CDR3 region has the DNA TGTGCCAGCAGCCTCCGGGACAGGGGGCCGACCGGGGAGCTGTTTTTT. As protein: CASSLRDRGPTGELFF. The rearrangement uses TRBV7-9 and TRBJ2-2, with 12 positions matching TRBD1. This CDR3 has 16 amino acids. Per germline, CDR1 SEHNR and CDR2 FQNEAQ (reference sequence). Losses at the gene ends were 5 bases for V and 5 bases for J; bases not matched to a gene: 6.

This sequence joins TRBV20-1 and TRBJ1-2; D is uncertain. Germline V gives CDR1 DFQATT, CDR2 SNEGSKA (reference sequence). V lost 1 base to trimming and J lost 0 bases, with 15 bases between them. There are 16 residues in the CDR3. CDR3 loop: CSARASGRKTNYGYTF. CDR3 nucleotides: TGCAGTGCTAGAGCTAGCGGACGGAAGACTAACTATGGCTACACCTTC.

The CDR3, as DNA: TGTGCCTGGAGCCCTGAACAGGGGGATACGCAGTATTTT. It yields the protein CAWSPEQGDTQYF. The V gene is TRBV30, the J gene TRBJ2-3; 7 bases fit TRBD1. CDR3 length: 13 amino acids. Germline V gene sequence: CDR1 GTSNPN, CDR2 SVGIG (reference sequence). V shed 3 bases, J shed 6 bases, and the junction held 6 bases outside the gene matches.

J is TRBJ1-1 and V is TRBV2; D gene uncertain. This CDR3 contains 14 residues. V lost 8 bases and J 3 bases, leaving 16 bases between the germline ends. From germline, CDR1 is SNHLY and CDR2 FYNNEI. CDR3 region: CASDQPFGDTEAFF. The CDR3 nucleotides are TGTGCCAGCGATCAGCCGTTCGGGGACACTGAAGCTTTCTTT.

There are a few counts of this clonotype. The chain is built from TRBV7-9 and TRBJ1-2; 8 bases match TRBD1. The CDR3 is made up of 12 amino acids. Germline CDR1 and CDR2: SEHNR and FQNEAQ (reference sequence). The J segment lost 8 bases and the V segment lost 4 bases, leaving 3 bases of the junction unmatched. The CDR3 coding sequence is TGTGCCAGCAGCTCAGGGACAGGCGGCTACACCTTC. Protein product: CASSSGTGGYTF.

The chain employs TRBV27 and TRBJ2-1; 9 bases fit TRBD1. This CDR3 comprises 14 residues. The V segment lost 2 bases and the J segment 9 bases; nucleotides outside the gene matches: 5. Per the germline V gene, CDR1 is MNHEY and CDR2 is SMNVEV (reference sequence). The DNA of the CDR3 is TGTGCCAGCAGTTTAGGGACAGGGTCTCGTGAGCAGTTCTTC. Protein product: CASSLGTGSREQFF.

The rearrangement links TRBV12-3 or TRBV12-4 to TRBJ2-7; D is perhaps TRBD1 (6 bases). V lost 5 bases and J 3 bases, leaving 17 bases between the germline ends. The CDR3 is 15 amino acids. For the CDR3, the DNA is TGTGCCAGCAGTCTTCGGGACAATAGTTACTACGAGCAGTACTTC. Translating it yields CASSLRDNSYYEQYF.